This T cell receptor beta chain stems from a study of T cell responses to AZD1222 COVID-19 vaccine. Overall study findings and caveats: CD4 TCRs covered the whole spike, strongest at regions 160-218 and 743-854. Spike-specific TCR breadth and depth grew following two AZD1222 doses.

TCRdb keeps only in-frame clones here, not all; method: immunoSEQ multiplex PCR. The table records some 150,000 clones, roughly 90% of them present only once. CDR1 and CDR2 (germline): SGHTA, FQGNSA. Trimming at V came to 3 bases and at J to 3 bases, leaving 13 bases not matched to a gene. This CDR3 is 19 amino acids long. Details on this clone: Antigen unknown.

The TCR originated in an adult in good health. The gene calls are TRBV7-2 and TRBJ2-1; 11 bases line up with TRBD2. The sample consisted of peripheral blood, taken on day 0 of AZD1222 vaccination. CDR3 nucleotide sequence: TGTGCCAGCAGCTTTCCCCCCGGACTAGCGGGCGTCAACTACAATGAGCAGTTCTTC. Amino acid sequence: CASSFPPGLAGVNYNEQFF.